A single sample is the source of the 11 T cell receptor beta chains below, sequenced in a study of shared clonotypes between healthy human individuals. This table comes from immunoSEQ multiplex PCR, and its TCRdb copy is limited to in-frame clones, with some not included. Of about 1.5 million clones in the sample, around 97% are singletons; the top ten hold approximately 1.1%. Sequenced material: naive CD4+ T cells sorted from blood. This sample's subset: CD45RA+ positively selected. These receptors all come from a man aged 25 to 40 in good health.

The chain links TRBV30 to TRBJ2-5; D is possibly TRBD1 or TRBD2 (5 bases each). V lost 5 bases and J 7 bases, leaving 14 bases between the germline ends. This CDR3 is 12 amino acids long. Per the germline V gene, CDR1 is GTSNPN and CDR2 is SVGIG (reference sequence). CDR3 sequence: CAWGGGTGTQYF. The CDR3 coding sequence is TGTGCCTGGGGGGGTGGTACGGGGACCCAGTACTTC.

The chain uses TRBV7-2 and TRBJ2-7, with 7 bases aligning to TRBD2. Germline trimming cut 5 bases from V and 2 bases from J; bases unmatched to any gene: 3. CDR3 size: 13 residues. Germline lookup yields CDR1 SGHTA and CDR2 FQGNSA. The CDR3, as DNA: TGTGCCAGCAGCGTGGGACTAACCTACGAGCAGTACTTC. Translating gives CASSVGLTYEQYF.

With respect to this clone: Relative to the germline gene, one junction end is altered; a read error may explain this. This chain links TRBV9 with TRBJ2-1; TRBD2 agrees at 8 bases. The germline CDR1 and CDR2 sequences are SGDLS and YYNGEE. The CDR3 spans 14 residues. This CDR3 is CASSVDGRDYEQFF. CDR3 in DNA: TGCGCCAGCAGCGTAGACGGGAGGGACTATGAGCAGTTCTTC.

The rearrangement joins TRBV2 to TRBJ2-1, with a tentative D call TRBD1 (5 bases). In germline, CDR1 is SNHLY, CDR2 FYNNEI. With 4 bases removed from V and 4 bases from J, the gap between germline ends came to 8 bases. CDR3 length: 13 amino acids. This CDR3 reads CASSVTEYNEQFF. The CDR3 DNA is TGTGCCAGCAGTGTGACAGAATACAATGAGCAGTTCTTC.

This sequence joins TRBV9 and TRBJ1-5; 8 bases align to TRBD1. The V gene's germline CDR1 is SGDLS and CDR2 YYNGEE. This CDR3 comprises 15 residues. With V trimmed by 4 bases and J by 4 bases, 7 bases remained unmatched. CDR3 DNA sequence: TGTGCCAGCAGCACACAGGGGGGTCTAAATCAGCCCCAGCATTTT. It is translated as CASSTQGGLNQPQHF.

The rearrangement joins TRBV5-1 to TRBJ2-6; possibly TRBD2 for D (5 bases). Germline V gives CDR1 SGHRS, CDR2 YFSETQ. The CDR3 has 14 amino acids. V was clipped by 4 bases and J by 2 bases, with 7 bases between them. The CDR3 spells CASSAGAGANVLTF. CDR3 DNA sequence: TGCGCCAGCAGCGCCGGGGCTGGGGCCAACGTCCTGACTTTC.

The chain has TRBV28 and TRBJ2-6, with D hard to call. This CDR3 spans 17 amino acids. Trimming removed 3 bases from V and 3 bases from J, with 15 bases in between. Germline V gives CDR1 MDHEN, CDR2 SYDVKM. CDR3 region: CASSFRRPRGGANVLTF. The DNA of the CDR3 is TGTGCCAGCAGTTTTCGCAGGCCCAGAGGTGGGGCCAACGTCCTGACTTTC. The variable domain in full, with the rest retrieved from reference TRBV28 and TRBJ2-6, is DVKVTQSSRYLVKRTGEKVFLECVQDMDHENMFWYRQDPGLGLRLIYFSYDVKMKEKGDIPEGYSVSREKKERFSLILESASTNQTSMYLCASSFRRPRGGANVLTFGAGSRLTVL.

Here the CDR3 DNA reads TGCGCCAGCAGCGGATCCGGGACAGGGAACACTGAAGCTTTCTTT. It codes for CASSGSGTGNTEAFF. V and J are TRBV5-1 and TRBJ1-1; 8 nucleotides agree with TRBD1. With V trimmed by 4 bases and J by 1 base, 6 bases remained unmatched. The germline V gene has CDR1 SGHRS and CDR2 YFSETQ. This CDR3 is built from 15 residues.

This CDR3 reads CASSQVTALNEKLFF. The CDR3 nucleotides read TGCGCCAGCAGCCAGGTGACAGCCCTTAATGAAAAACTGTTTTTT. The chain joins TRBV4-1 to TRBJ1-4; D perhaps matches TRBD1 (5 bases). The ends were cut back, 3 bases at V and 4 bases at J, with 12 bases in the middle. Germline values: CDR1 MGHRA, CDR2 YSYEKL. The length of the CDR3 is 15 residues.

The chain recombines TRBV28 with TRBJ2-7; 7 bases line up with TRBD1. V shed 2 bases, J shed 3 bases, and the junction held 4 bases outside the gene matches. CDR3 size: 14 residues. The germline gives CDR1 MDHEN, CDR2 SYDVKM. DNA for the CDR3: TGTGCCAGCAGTTTACAACAGGGGATCTACGAGCAGTACTTC. Protein product: CASSLQQGIYEQYF.

The chain carries TRBV27 and TRBJ2-7, with 12 bases fitting TRBD2. The CDR3 sequence is 15 residues long. Germline V lookup: CDR1 MNHEY, CDR2 SMNVEV (reference sequence). J gave up 4 bases and V 0 bases, and 1 base lay outside the gene matches. Here the CDR3 DNA reads TGTGCCAGCAGTTTATCGACTAGCGGGAGATACGAGCAGTACTTC. Protein product: CASSLSTSGRYEQYF.